The 18 T cell receptor beta chains below come from one sample, sequenced in a study of T cells after yellow fever vaccination. TCRdb reanalysed the 5' RACE reads using MiXCR and keeps one entry per CDR3 protein. Among 300,000 to 350,000 distinct CDR3 sequences listed, approximately 4.3% were seen once. The sequencing used PBMCs, collected 15 days after the yellow fever booster vaccination. The receptors originated from a man between 18 and 35 years old who received the YFV17D yellow fever vaccine.

This clonotype was seen repeatedly, ten times or more. The chain employs TRBV6-2 or TRBV6-3 and TRBJ2-3; 10 positions agree with TRBD1. V trimming: 4 bases; J trimming: 1 base; junction bases outside the gene matches: 2. The CDR3 is 15 amino acids. CDR1 is MNHEY, CDR2 SVGEGT, per germline. This CDR3 is CASSSGTGGTDTQYF. CDR3 DNA sequence: TGTGCCAGCAGTTCCGGGACAGGGGGCACAGATACGCAGTATTTT.

V usage is TRBV21-1 and J usage is TRBJ1-1. TRBV21-1 is given as a pseudogene. The CDR3 is 15 residues long. Here the CDR3 reads CASSRRVRAGTEAFF. The DNA of the CDR3 is TGTGCCAGCAGCAGGAGGGTCCGTGCGGGCACTGAAGCTTTCTTT.

The CDR3 DNA is TGCAGTGCTTATTCGGGACAGGGAGGCGAAAAACTGTTTTTT. Translation gives CSAYSGQGGEKLFF. The chain employs TRBV20-1 and TRBJ1-4, with 9 nucleotides matching TRBD1. The CDR3 totals 14 residues. Germline V gene sequence: CDR1 DFQATT, CDR2 SNEGSKA (reference sequence). J lost 8 bases, V lost 5 bases, and 9 bases had no gene match.

This clonotype came up many times. The chain couples TRBV5-1 to TRBJ1-1; the D is unclear. Per germline, CDR1 SGHRS and CDR2 YFSETQ. The CDR3 covers 15 residues. The V and J ends lost 3 bases and 5 bases respectively, with 17 bases between them. The DNA of the CDR3 is TGCGCCAGCAGCTCGTTCAGGTTGGGTGGGACTGAAGCTTTCTTT. Amino acid sequence: CASSSFRLGGTEAFF.

This clonotype showed up many times. This sequence joins TRBV6-2 or TRBV6-3 and TRBJ2-5, with 8 bases that match TRBD2. CDR3 length: 16 residues. Trimming removed 5 bases from V and 5 bases from J; junction bases left unmatched: 13. Germline CDR1 reads MNHEY; CDR2 reads SVGEGT. The CDR3 DNA reads TGTGCCAGCAGTAGCACTCCCGGGACTAGGCGTGAGACCCAGTACTTC. Translation: CASSSTPGTRRETQYF.

There are many counts of this clonotype. The chain employs TRBV4-3 and TRBJ2-5; D possibly matches TRBD1 or TRBD2 (5 bases each). Per germline, CDR1 LGHNA and CDR2 YSLEER. The CDR3 covers 15 residues. Between the trimmed V and J ends, which lost 2 bases and 4 bases, there was a span of 14 bases. The CDR3: CASSQSGTAGETQYF. The CDR3 DNA reads as TGCGCCAGCAGCCAATCCGGGACCGCGGGAGAGACCCAGTACTTC.

This clonotype was counted at least ten times. V usage is TRBV20-1 and J usage is TRBJ1-2; 9 bases line up with TRBD1. There are 15 residues in the CDR3. V lost 3 bases to trimming and J lost 1 base; unmatched junction nucleotides: 6. Germline V gene data show CDR1 as DFQATT and CDR2 as SNEGSKA (reference sequence). The CDR3 DNA reads as TGCAGTGCTAGGGGCCGGGACAGGGATAACTATGGCTACACCTTC. Protein product: CSARGRDRDNYGYTF.

This chain joins TRBV4-1 and TRBJ1-4; D remains ambiguous. The V end was cut by 4 bases, the J end by 7 bases, with 10 bases between. The CDR3 length is 13 residues. The germline V gene has CDR1 MGHRA and CDR2 YSYEKL. CDR3 residues: CASSRSRGEKLFF. Here the CDR3 DNA reads TGCGCCAGCAGCCGATCTCGGGGTGAAAAACTGTTTTTT.

Comments on this clonotype: A much larger clone sits a single nucleotide away, making a read error possible. V is TRBV11-2 and J is TRBJ1-5; no definite D call. This CDR3 comprises 12 residues. From germline, CDR1 is SGHAT and CDR2 FQNNGV. CDR3 region: CASSSLDQPHHF. CDR3 nucleotides: TGTGCCAGCAGCTCATTGGACCAGCCCCATCATTTT.

This clonotype was picked up a small number of times. The V gene is TRBV30, the J gene TRBJ1-1, with D possibly TRBD1 on 6 matching bases. The V end was cut by 1 base, the J end by 8 bases, with 8 bases between. The CDR3 is made up of 11 amino acids. From germline, CDR1 is GTSNPN and CDR2 SVGIG (reference sequence). The CDR3 DNA reads TGTGCCTGGAGTGGACAGGTCGAAGCTTTCTTT. It encodes CAWSGQVEAFF.

This clonotype has just a few counts. This sequence joins TRBV10-3 and TRBJ2-7; TRBD1 matches 10 bases. The CDR3 is 15 residues long. With V trimmed by 6 bases and J by 1 base, 6 bases remained unmatched. From germline, CDR1 is ENHRY and CDR2 SYGVKD. The CDR3 reads CAIRKGTGDSYEQYV. The DNA of the CDR3 is TGTGCCATCAGGAAAGGGACAGGGGATTCCTACGAGCAGTACGTC.

Remarks on this clonotype: This may be a read error, as it is one base from a much larger clone. The rearrangement uses TRBV3-1 and TRBJ1-2, with D tentatively TRBD1 (5 bases). The CDR3 contains 13 residues. CDR1 LGHDT and CDR2 YNNKEL come from the germline V gene (reference sequence). DNA of the CDR3: TGTGCCAGCAGCCAGCGGGGGGGAGGTGGCCACACCTTC. Amino acids: CASSQRGGGGHTF. Using reference TRBV3-1 and TRBJ1-2 for the parts outside the CDR3, the full variable domain is DTAVSQTPKYLVTQMGNDKSIKCEQNLGHDTMYWYKQDSKKFLKIMFSYNNKELIINETVPNRFSPKSPDKAHLNLHINSLELGDSAVYFCASSQRGGGGHTFGSGTRLTVV.

Many counts were recorded for this clonotype. The J gene is TRBJ1-1, the V gene TRBV5-1; D remains unclear. This CDR3 is built from 13 residues. Germline V gives CDR1 SGHRS, CDR2 YFSETQ. Deletions cut 3 bases from V and 5 bases from J, with 11 bases between. CDR3 protein: CASSSYEGTEAFF. For the CDR3, the DNA is TGCGCCAGCAGCTCCTATGAGGGTACTGAAGCTTTCTTT.

This clonotype was found a few times. V usage is TRBV7-9 and J usage is TRBJ2-5, with D perhaps being TRBD1 or TRBD2 (5 bases each). This CDR3 has 13 amino acids. Between the trimmed V and J ends, which lost 5 bases and 5 bases, there was a span of 12 bases. CDR1 is SEHNR and CDR2 is FQNEAQ in the germline V gene (reference sequence). In DNA form, the CDR3 reads TGTGCCAGCAGCCAGAGGGGATGGGAGACCCAGTACTTC. Amino acids: CASSQRGWETQYF.

In this sample, this clonotype turned up a few times. The chain joins TRBV5-6 to TRBJ1-5; D is undetermined. Germline loops: CDR1 SGHDT, CDR2 YYEEEE. The CDR3 runs 16 residues. V was trimmed by 4 bases and J by 5 bases, leaving 19 bases between them. CDR3 DNA: TGTGCCAGCAGCCGGGGAACGAGGGCACCATATCAGCCCCAGCATTTT. Translated: CASSRGTRAPYQPQHF. The full variable domain, with the rest looked up from reference TRBV5-6 and TRBJ1-5, is DAGVTQSPTHLIKTRGQQVTLRCSPKSGHDTVSWYQQALGQGPQFIFQYYEEEERQRGNFPDRFSGHQFPNYSSELNVNALLLGDSALYLCASSRGTRAPYQPQHFGDGTRLSIL.

This clonotype was counted ten times or more. This sequence joins TRBV7-6 and TRBJ1-2, with D uncertain. The length of the CDR3 is 13 residues. V lost 1 base, J lost 2 bases, and 5 bases lay in between. Germline V lookup: CDR1 SGHVS, CDR2 FNYEAQ. The CDR3 bases are TGTGCCAGCAGCTTAGAGGGAAACTATGGCTACACCTTC. This sequence encodes CASSLEGNYGYTF.

V and J are TRBV7-6 and TRBJ2-1; 7 bases agree with TRBD2. The CDR3 extends over 12 amino acids. J was trimmed by 10 bases and V by 5 bases; bases with no gene match: 5. Germline V CDR1 and CDR2: SGHVS, FNYEAQ. The CDR3 sequence: CASSMTSSEQFF. The CDR3 region has the DNA TGTGCCAGCAGCATGACTAGCTCGGAGCAGTTCTTC. Filled out from reference TRBV7-6 and TRBJ2-1, the complete variable domain reads GAGVSQSPRYKVTKRGQDVALRCDPISGHVSLYWYRQALGQGPEFLTYFNYEAQQDKSGLPNDRFSAERPEGSISTLTIQRTEQRDSAMYRCASSMTSSEQFFGPGTRLTVL.

This clonotype came up many times. The chain carries TRBV7-9 and TRBJ2-7; a weak D match, TRBD1 (6 bases). CDR3 length equals 15 residues. V was pared by 3 bases and J by 3 bases, with 15 bases between. Germline CDR1 is SEHNR and CDR2 is FQNEAQ (reference sequence). For the CDR3, the DNA is TGTGCCAGCAGCTTTATAACAGGGTTGGGCTACGAGCAGTACTTC. It encodes CASSFITGLGYEQYF.